Below, 10 T cell receptor beta chains from the same sample are listed, as sequenced in a study of CD8+CD57+ T cells in acquired aplastic anemia. CD8+CD57+ cell expansion had been shown by flow cytometry in patients chosen for sequencing. For CDR3 and TCR beta VDJ profiling, genomic DNA was the template used. TCRdb reprocessed the reads via MiXCR and lists one record per CDR3 protein. The profile shows 150,000 to 170,000 distinct CDR3 sequences, roughly 54% of them singletons. The material sequenced was sorted CD4+, CD8+, or CD8+CD57+ T cells (not recorded which) from PBMCs. Receptors were obtained from a human donor with aplastic anemia.

The chain has TRBV19 and TRBJ1-1; 7 nucleotides agree with TRBD1. The CDR3 has 11 residues. V shed 4 bases, J shed 7 bases, and the junction held 0 bases outside the gene matches. Per the germline V gene, CDR1 is LNHDA and CDR2 is SQIVND (reference sequence). The CDR3, as DNA: TGTGCCAGTAGTAGGACAGGTGAAGCTTTCTTT. Translation: CASSRTGEAFF. Using reference TRBV19 and TRBJ1-1 for the parts outside the CDR3, the full variable domain is DGGITQSPKYLFRKEGQNVTLSCEQNLNHDAMYWYRQDPGQGLRLIYYSQIVNDFQKGDIAEGYSVSREKKESFPLTVTSAQKNPTAFYLCASSRTGEAFFGQGTRLTVV.

At least ten counts were recorded for this clonotype. This chain joins TRBV4-1 and TRBJ1-6; tentative D call: TRBD1 (6 bases). Germline CDR1 is MGHRA and CDR2 is YSYEKL. The CDR3 totals 15 residues. Trimming took off 4 bases at V and 7 bases at J, with 14 bases between the two ends. CDR3 DNA sequence: TGCGCCAGCAGCCCTGAAGGGGGTTCGAATTCACCCCTCCACTTT. Its translation is CASSPEGGSNSPLHF.

In its sample, this clonotype was seen many times. The J gene is TRBJ2-7, the V gene TRBV11-1; 8 bases are shared with TRBD1. CDR1 and CDR2 (germline): SGHAT, FQDESV (reference sequence). CDR3 length: 13 amino acids. The trim removed 3 bases at V and 5 bases at J, leaving 3 bases unmatched. Written as DNA, the CDR3 is TGTGCCAGCAGCTTCCGGACAGGGAACGAGCAGTACTTC. Amino acid sequence: CASSFRTGNEQYF.

This clonotype came up many times. The CDR3: CASSLEAVTDTQYF. CDR3 coding DNA: TGTGCCAGCAGTTTAGAGGCCGTCACAGATACGCAGTATTTT. This rearrangement joins TRBV12-3 or TRBV12-4 to TRBJ2-3; D uncertain. The V end lost 1 base, the J end lost 2 bases, and 7 bases lay between the germline ends. There are 14 residues in the CDR3.

This clonotype was seen at least ten times. The chain links TRBV19 to TRBJ2-7; D might be TRBD1 or TRBD2, each matching 5 bases. Germline CDR1 is LNHDA and CDR2 is SQIVND (reference sequence). CDR3 size: 15 residues. The V end lost 6 bases, the J end lost 2 bases, and 17 bases lay between the germline ends. The CDR3 sequence: CASSWDRLTTYEQYF. The DNA of the CDR3 is TGTGCCAGTAGCTGGGACCGCCTTACAACCTACGAGCAGTACTTC.

The chain couples TRBV7-6 to TRBJ2-7; D possibly matches TRBD1 or TRBD2 (5 bases each). Between the trimmed V and J ends, which lost 0 bases and 3 bases, there was a span of 15 bases. This CDR3 contains 16 residues. CDR1 and CDR2 from the germline V gene are SGHVS and FNYEAQ. The CDR3 DNA is TGTGCCAGCAGCTTAGCCTCTGTCGGGACGTTCTACGAGCAGTACTTC. Translation: CASSLASVGTFYEQYF.

This clonotype has only one observation. The chain is built from TRBV10-3 and TRBJ1-2, with D possibly matching TRBD1 (6 bases). The CDR3 loop spans 11 amino acids. Looked up from germline, CDR1 is ENHRY and CDR2 is SYGVKD. Trimming stripped 8 bases from V and 4 bases from J, with 8 bases between. CDR3: CAIGQTYGYTF. The CDR3 DNA sequence: TGTGCCATCGGACAGACCTATGGCTACACCTTC.

This clonotype was seen at least ten times. This rearrangement joins TRBV9 to TRBJ2-3; 9 nucleotides agree with TRBD2. Germline V gene data show CDR1 as SGDLS and CDR2 as YYNGEE. V was clipped by 3 bases and J by 4 bases; unmatched bases: 9. The length of the CDR3 is 16 residues. The DNA of the CDR3 is TGTGCCAGCAGCGGTCTGCGGGGGGGCCTCGCAGATACGCAGTATTTT. This sequence encodes CASSGLRGGLADTQYF.

This clonotype showed up just once. The chain links TRBV2 to TRBJ1-4, with TRBD1 matching 9 bases. This CDR3 is 13 amino acids long. CDR1 is SNHLY, CDR2 FYNNEI, per germline. The V and J ends lost 8 bases and 8 bases, in that order; junction bases with no gene match: 6. CDR3 sequence: CASAGTGSEKLFF. CDR3 coding DNA: TGTGCCAGCGCCGGGACAGGGTCCGAAAAACTGTTTTTT.

The chain couples TRBV20-1 to TRBJ2-1; no clear D gene. From germline, CDR1 is DFQATT and CDR2 SNEGSKA (reference sequence). The CDR3 runs to 12 residues. Trimming took 0 bases from V and 13 from J, leaving 13 bases between them. This chain's CDR3 is CSARDNAQTQFF. The CDR3 DNA follows: TGCAGTGCTAGAGATAATGCTCAAACCCAGTTCTTC.